Following are 27 T cell receptor beta chains from one sample sequenced in a study of T cell repertoires in cytomegalovirus infection. These TCRs' antigens remain unknown. TCRdb reprocessed the reads via MiXCR and lists one record per CDR3 protein. This table has about 830,000 distinct CDR3 sequences, about 31% appearing once. The material sequenced was cultured CD8+ T cells from PBMCs, taken from culture after CMV antigen stimulation. The receptors were gathered from a human donor in good health (CMV status not recorded). Some clones in this sample may be carry-over from other donors' samples.

The CDR3 coding sequence is TGTGCCAGCAGAGTGAATAGCGGGGGGAATGAGCAGTTCTTC. Protein sequence: CASRVNSGGNEQFF. V gene TRBV12-3 or TRBV12-4 combines with J gene TRBJ2-1, with TRBD2 identical over 10 bases. The CDR3 spans 14 residues. V dropped 6 bases and J dropped 7; count of bases not matched to a gene: 6.

The chain combines TRBV28 with TRBJ2-5; D is unclear. The length of the CDR3 is 13 residues. Per the germline V gene, CDR1 is MDHEN and CDR2 is SYDVKM. Trimming pared 3 bases from V and 5 bases from J, leaving 10 bases between. CDR3: CASSFEIGETQYF. The CDR3 DNA reads as TGTGCCAGCAGTTTTGAGATTGGGGAGACCCAGTACTTC.

The chain is built from TRBV19 and TRBJ1-4; 10 bases are a match to TRBD1. Germline V gene lookup returns CDR1 LNHDA and CDR2 SQIVND (reference sequence). The CDR3 is 14 residues long. With 10 bases clipped from V and 7 bases from J, the junction kept 9 bases outside the gene matches. This CDR3 is CATSPGTGVEKLFF. Here the CDR3 DNA reads TGTGCCACTTCCCCCGGGACAGGGGTTGAAAAACTGTTTTTT.

This clonotype was counted between two and nine times. The chain uses TRBV6-2 or TRBV6-3 and TRBJ1-5; perhaps TRBD1 as D (6 bases). Deletions cut 11 bases from V and 0 bases from J, with 14 bases between. The CDR3 is 14 residues long. Germline assignment: CDR1 MNHEY and CDR2 SVGEGT. The chain's CDR3 is CAVLDSFSNQPQHF. The CDR3 region has the DNA TGTGCCGTCTTGGACAGCTTTAGCAATCAGCCCCAGCATTTT.

This clonotype has a handful of counts. The chain joins TRBV7-9 to TRBJ2-1, with no clear D. The germline V gene has CDR1 SEHNR and CDR2 FQNEAQ (reference sequence). V shed 5 bases and J shed 0 bases, with 14 bases lying between them. The CDR3 extends over 16 amino acids. The CDR3: CASSPSMGSSYNEQFF. In DNA form, the CDR3 reads TGTGCCAGCAGCCCTTCGATGGGTAGCTCCTACAATGAGCAGTTCTTC. Full variable domain (rest looked up from reference TRBV7-9 and TRBJ2-1): DTGVSQNPRHKITKRGQNVTFRCDPISEHNRLYWYRQTLGQGPEFLTYFQNEAQLEKSRLLSDRFSAERPKGSFSTLEIQRTEQGDSAMYLCASSPSMGSSYNEQFFGPGTRLTVL.

This clonotype was found a few times. The chain recombines TRBV6-1 with TRBJ2-7; D unresolved. Germline V gives CDR1 MNHNS, CDR2 SASEGT. Between the trimmed V and J ends, which lost 1 base and 3 bases, there was a span of 7 bases. There are 13 residues in the CDR3. The CDR3, as DNA: TGTGCCAGCAGTGAAGTACAGAACTACGAGCAGTACGTC. Encoded protein: CASSEVQNYEQYV.

The chain joins TRBV12-5 to TRBJ2-5, with TRBD1 as a possible D gene (6 bases). V lost 5 bases and J 2 bases, leaving 12 bases between the germline ends. There are 14 residues in the CDR3. CDR1 and CDR2 from the germline V gene are LGHNT and FRNRAP. CDR3 sequence: CASGNPRGQETQYF. In DNA form, the CDR3 reads TGTGCTAGTGGTAACCCCAGGGGACAAGAGACCCAGTACTTC.

This sequence joins TRBV7-9 and TRBJ1-2; no clear D. CDR3 size: 16 residues. Trimming removed 1 base from V and 4 bases from J, with 16 bases in between. Germline assignment: CDR1 SEHNR and CDR2 FQNEAQ (reference sequence). CDR3 residues: CASSLVREIIIYGYTF. CDR3 DNA: TGTGCCAGCAGCTTAGTCCGAGAAATCATAATCTATGGCTACACCTTC. Using reference TRBV7-9 and TRBJ1-2 for the parts outside the CDR3, the full variable domain is DTGVSQNPRHKITKRGQNVTFRCDPISEHNRLYWYRQTLGQGPEFLTYFQNEAQLEKSRLLSDRFSAERPKGSFSTLEIQRTEQGDSAMYLCASSLVREIIIYGYTFGSGTRLTVV.

The V call is TRBV20-1, the J call TRBJ1-5; TRBD1 might be the D (6 bases). CDR3 length: 16 residues. Germline lookup yields CDR1 DFQATT and CDR2 SNEGSKA (reference sequence). Trimming stripped 2 bases from V and 2 bases from J, with 16 bases between. CDR3 in DNA: TGCAGTGCTAGAACCTCACAGGGCAGCGGCAATCAGCCCCAGCATTTT. This translates into CSARTSQGSGNQPQHF.

This clonotype turned up a few times. The chain links TRBV7-9 to TRBJ2-1; 9 nucleotides line up with TRBD2. This CDR3 region has 18 residues. With V trimmed by 4 bases and J by 2 bases, 12 bases remained unmatched. Germline V CDR1 and CDR2: SEHNR, FQNEAQ (reference sequence). The CDR3 DNA reads as TGTGCCAGCAGCTCCCGTCCCGGGACTAGCCATACCTACAATGAGCAGTTCTTC. Its protein product is CASSSRPGTSHTYNEQFF.

In its sample, this clonotype was seen many times. The chain carries TRBV7-8 and TRBJ1-5, with unresolved D. Germline V gives CDR1 SGHVS, CDR2 FQNEAQ. The CDR3 length is 16 residues. V was cut by 4 bases and J by 0 bases, with 13 bases left in between. DNA of the CDR3: TGTGCCAGCAGCTATAGCGGGCAGTATAGCAATCAGCCCCAGCATTTT. This gives the protein CASSYSGQYSNQPQHF.

The rearrangement joins TRBV14 to TRBJ2-1; 8 nucleotides agree with TRBD1. J was trimmed by 8 bases and V by 5 bases; bases with no gene match: 11. This CDR3 region has 15 residues. The germline V gene encodes CDR1 SGHDN and CDR2 FVKESK. The CDR3 coding sequence is TGTGCCAGCAGCTGGGGGACAGGAATGTACGATGAGCAGTTCTTC. Translating it yields CASSWGTGMYDEQFF.

The rearrangement joins TRBV10-3 to TRBJ2-5; D not resolved. V was shortened by 6 bases and J by 5 bases, with 7 bases between the two germline ends. The germline V gene has CDR1 ENHRY and CDR2 SYGVKD. This CDR3 region has 11 residues. Here the CDR3 reads CAISKEETQYF. CDR3 coding DNA: TGTGCCATCAGCAAGGAGGAGACCCAGTACTTC.

V usage is TRBV28 and J usage is TRBJ2-7, with 9 nucleotides matching TRBD1. Per the germline V gene, CDR1 is MDHEN and CDR2 is SYDVKM. This CDR3 has 13 residues. V was clipped by 10 bases and J by 7 bases; unmatched bases: 11. CDR3: CAITGTGTGEQYF. CDR3 nucleotides: TGTGCCATCACCGGGACAGGGACTGGTGAGCAGTACTTC.

Remarks on this clonotype: With a much larger clone just one base away, this may be a read error. The genes are TRBV7-2 and TRBJ2-4; D is unresolved. V dropped 3 bases and J dropped 7 bases, with 16 bases sitting between them. The germline CDR1 and CDR2 sequences are SGHTA and FQGNSA. The CDR3 runs 15 residues. In DNA, the CDR3 is TGTGCCAGCAGCTTTATTGCGGACCACAACAACATTCAGTACTTC. Protein sequence: CASSFIADHNNIQYF.

This chain uses TRBV19 with TRBJ2-1; D gene ambiguous. The V and J ends lost 10 bases and 0 bases respectively, with 10 bases between them. CDR1 and CDR2 (germline): LNHDA, SQIVND (reference sequence). This CDR3 has 13 residues. Written as DNA, the CDR3 is TGTGCCACCGTAGAGAGCTCCTACAATGAGCAGTTCTTC. This translates into CATVESSYNEQFF.

Comments on this clonotype: This clone may be a read error of a much larger clone one base away. The rearrangement links TRBV7-8 to TRBJ2-3, with 10 positions matching TRBD2. In germline, CDR1 is SGHVS, CDR2 FQNEAQ. CDR3 length: 15 amino acids. The CDR3, as DNA: TGTGTCAGCAGCGAAGCGGGGGGGCCGATAGATACGCAGTATTTT. This translates into CVSSEAGGPIDTQYF.

This clonotype was found a few times. The rearrangement uses TRBV6-1 and TRBJ2-7; no clear D gene. The germline V gene has CDR1 MNHNS and CDR2 SASEGT. This CDR3 spans 13 amino acids. Trimming pared 1 base from V and 3 bases from J, leaving 7 bases between. Here the CDR3 reads CASSEVGSYEQYV. CDR3 coding DNA: TGTGCCAGCAGTGAAGTAGGCAGCTACGAGCAGTACGTC.

This clonotype was seen at least ten times. The chain carries TRBV7-2 and TRBJ2-7; weak D call: TRBD1 (6 bases). This CDR3 contains 14 residues. V was trimmed by 5 bases and J by 0 bases, leaving 11 bases between them. CDR1 and CDR2 from the germline V gene are SGHTA and FQGNSA. CDR3 in amino acids: CASSMTGYSYEQYV. The DNA for the CDR3 is TGTGCCAGCAGCATGACAGGTTACTCCTACGAGCAGTACGTC.

The V gene is TRBV7-6, the J gene TRBJ2-7, with D possibly TRBD1 on 5 matching bases. Germline V CDR1 and CDR2: SGHVS, FNYEAQ. Trimming left V 10 bases short and J 6 bases short, with 19 bases between. This CDR3 spans 13 amino acids. CDR3 sequence reads: CANSSTVGSEQYV. In DNA form, the CDR3 reads TGTGCCAACAGTTCGACAGTTGGAAGCGAGCAGTACGTC.

This clonotype was detected many times. The rearrangement links TRBV7-8 to TRBJ2-5; D unresolved. V was cut by 3 bases and J by 5 bases, with 16 bases left in between. The CDR3 is 15 residues long. Germline-derived CDR1 and CDR2 are SGHVS and FQNEAQ. CDR3 coding DNA: TGTGCCAGCAGCTTGCTTATGGGCCCCAAGGAGACCCAGTACTTC. Protein: CASSLLMGPKETQYF.

V is TRBV6-2 or TRBV6-3 and J is TRBJ1-2, with D uncertain. The V gene's germline CDR1 is MNHEY and CDR2 SVGEGT. V shed 0 bases and J shed 4 bases, with 6 bases lying between them. The CDR3 is 13 amino acids. The CDR3 nucleotides are TGTGCCAGCAGTTACTCGACTTTCTATGGCTACACCTTC. Protein product: CASSYSTFYGYTF.

The gene calls are TRBV12-3 or TRBV12-4 and TRBJ2-5; no definite D call. Trimming removed 3 bases at V and 3 bases at J, with 14 bases between. The CDR3 sequence is 15 residues long. CDR3 region: CASSFLYLTEETQYF. The DNA for the CDR3 is TGTGCCAGCAGTTTTCTCTACCTGACCGAAGAGACCCAGTACTTC.

V usage is TRBV19 and J usage is TRBJ1-2; tentatively, D is TRBD1 (6 bases). The CDR3 has 14 amino acids. Trimming stripped 3 bases from V and 4 bases from J, with 12 bases between. CDR1 LNHDA and CDR2 SQIVND come from the germline V gene (reference sequence). CDR3 protein: CASSMKGGAYGYTF. CDR3 DNA: TGTGCCAGTAGTATGAAGGGGGGTGCCTATGGCTACACCTTC.

This clonotype has only a few counts. The CDR3 DNA reads TGTGCCAGCGCCCCTCGGGACGGAACCTACGAGCAGTACGTC. Amino acid sequence: CASAPRDGTYEQYV. The chain links TRBV27 to TRBJ2-7; D may match TRBD1 or TRBD2 (5 bases each). The CDR3 covers 14 residues. V was clipped by 8 bases and J by 2 bases, with 16 bases between them. Germline lookup yields CDR1 MNHEY and CDR2 SMNVEV (reference sequence).

The chain carries TRBV6-5 and TRBJ2-1, with 7 bases identical to TRBD1. The CDR3 is made up of 14 amino acids. Trimming at V came to 2 bases and at J to 7 bases, leaving 5 bases not matched to a gene. CDR1 is MNHEY and CDR2 is SVGAGI in the germline V gene. The CDR3 sequence: CASSYLSGGNEQFF. In DNA form, the CDR3 reads TGTGCCAGCAGTTACCTTTCAGGGGGAAATGAGCAGTTCTTC.

This clonotype has just one count. The chain recombines TRBV18 with TRBJ1-5, with D hard to call. Germline V gives CDR1 KGHSH, CDR2 LQKENI. CDR3 length equals 13 residues. The V end lost 2 bases, the J end lost 6 bases, and 8 bases lay between the germline ends. The CDR3 nucleotides read TGTGCCAGCTCACCATCAGACGGTCAGCCCCAGCATTTT. Its protein is CASSPSDGQPQHF.